A single T cell receptor (beta chain) is shown here with its context. The method was immunoSEQ multiplex PCR; TCRdb's version includes in-frame clones alone and lacks a portion of them. The table records around 190,000 clones, about 88% of them present only once. The data were obtained in a study of blood T cell repertoires in COVID-19. Overall study: Samples representing acute and convalescent COVID-19 were sourced from the United States, Italy and Spain.

Those who participated ranged in age from roughly 18 to 100 years and resided in 20 to 30 US areas. Cohort 3 recovery required two negative PCRs, clearance, or symptom resolution. V shed 1 base, J shed 1 base, and the junction held 1 base outside the gene matches. Germline CDR1 SGHTA, CDR2 FQGNSA. The CDR3 runs to 15 residues. The sequence derives from a woman aged 18 to 35 who had recovered from COVID-19. The V and J genes are TRBV7-2 and TRBJ2-3; TRBD1 matches 8 bases. Sequencing was performed on PBMCs or T cells enriched from blood (not recorded which). DNA of the CDR3: TGTGCCAGCAGCTTAGTGACAGGGGGCACAGATACGCAGTATTTT. As protein: CASSLVTGGTDTQYF.